The sequence of this TCR beta chain was determined in a study of identical twins. Via MiXCR, TCRdb re-called the 5' RACE reads, giving one row per CDR3 protein. This table holds 310,000 or so distinct CDR3 sequences, more than 6.5% found once. The J segment lost 4 bases and the V segment lost 7 bases, leaving 6 bases of the junction unmatched. The length of the CDR3 is 14 residues. Germline CDR1 is SQVTM and CDR2 is ANQGSEA. General observations from the study: The study based its conclusions on cross-sectional statistical analysis and did not follow the same donors. Sharing of beta out-of-frame sequences by twins showed a weaker excess. Fewer insertions marked abundant cord blood beta clonotypes; young adult naive trended weakly, memory not at all.

This clonotype has a count of ten or more. Its antigen is undetermined. The same data also contributed to another study, on yellow fever vaccine responses in identical twins.

The chain uses TRBV29-1 and TRBJ2-5, with 13 bases aligning to TRBD2. This receptor was taken from a young woman in good health. The sample comprised memory (CD45RO+) T cells sorted from blood. As DNA, the CDR3 is TGCAGCGCCAGGACTAGCGGGAGAGGAGAGACCCAGTACTTC. Its protein product is CSARTSGRGETQYF.